The clone carrying this T cell receptor (beta chain) has just a few counts. From germline, CDR1 is LNHNV and CDR2 YYDKDF (reference sequence). The ends were cut back, 5 bases at V and 0 bases at J, with 8 bases in the middle. There are 14 residues in the CDR3. The method was immunoSEQ multiplex PCR; TCRdb's version includes in-frame clones alone and lacks a portion of them. The sample holds about 1.1 million clones, approximately 75% seen once. Healthy adults negative for HIV, lacking recent acute infections or vaccinations, served as donors. This specimen belongs to a study of shared clonotypes between healthy human individuals.

The chain employs TRBV15 and TRBJ1-3, with D unclear. The sample taken for sequencing was memory CD4+ T cells from PBMCs. Indicated subset: CD45RA-negative fraction. The origin of this receptor is a man aged 18 to 29 in good health. Some clones in this sample may be carry-over from other donors' samples. The CDR3 nucleotides read TGTGCCACCAGCGCCGGAGGCTCTGGAAACACCATATATTTT. Its translation: CATSAGGSGNTIYF.